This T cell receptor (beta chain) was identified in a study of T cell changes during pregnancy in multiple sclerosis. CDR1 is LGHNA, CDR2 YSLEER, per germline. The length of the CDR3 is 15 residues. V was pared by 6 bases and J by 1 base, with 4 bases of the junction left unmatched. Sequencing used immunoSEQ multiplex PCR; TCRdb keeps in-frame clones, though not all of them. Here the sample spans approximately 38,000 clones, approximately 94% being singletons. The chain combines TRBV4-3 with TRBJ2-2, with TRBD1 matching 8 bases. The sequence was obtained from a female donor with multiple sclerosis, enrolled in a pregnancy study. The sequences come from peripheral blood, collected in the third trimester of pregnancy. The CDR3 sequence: CASSQDRVNTGELFF. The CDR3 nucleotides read TGCGCCAGCAGTCAGGACAGGGTGAACACCGGGGAGCTGTTTTTT.